This is a list of T cell receptor beta chains from one sample in a study of cytotoxic CD8 clonotypes in ibrutinib-treated CLL. Assay used: immunoSEQ multiplex PCR; TCRdb lists only in-frame clones, some missing. The sample lists about 200,000 clones; about 75% were seen once. The input for sequencing was PBMCs, taken after 12 months of ibrutinib treatment. The source is a human donor with chronic lymphocytic leukemia. CDR3s include the opening cysteine and the closing phenylalanine or tryptophan. The order of the fields is D gene, J gene, V gene, clone size, CDR3 DNA, CDR3 protein. The D gene is left open where the match is weak. Rows give clone size only sometimes, using once, few, many, or a class for an expanded clone.

TRBD1	TRBJ1-6	TRBV6-5	few	TGTGCCAGCAGAGGTAGACAGGGTAATTCACCCCTCCACTTT	CASRGRQGNSPLHF
.	TRBJ2-5	TRBV25-1	.	TGTGCCACCCAGGGCAGCGTAGCGGAGACCCAGTACTTC	CATQGSVAETQYF
TRBD2	TRBJ2-1	TRBV6-1	.	TGTGCCAGCAGTGAAAGTATAGCGGGGGTTAACAATGAGCAGTTCTTC	CASSESIAGVNNEQFF
.	TRBJ2-7	TRBV13	.	TGTGCCAGCAGCCACGAGGGGTACTCCTACGAGCAGTACTTC	CASSHEGYSYEQYF
.	TRBJ1-2	TRBV2	.	TGTGCCAGCAGCGATAGGGGCCTCCCATCCTATGGCTACACCTTC	CASSDRGLPSYGYTF
.	TRBJ1-5	TRBV28	.	TGTGCCACCCGAGAGGGCGCGGCCCAGCCCCAGCATTTT	CATREGAAQPQHF
.	TRBJ1-2	TRBV11-3	.	TGTGCCAGTCCCCGGAGGGGCTATGGCTACACCTTC	CASPRRGYGYTF
TRBD1	TRBJ1-2	TRBV27	.	TGTGCCAGCAGTTTCCAGGGGGCGAACTATGGCTACACCTTC	CASSFQGANYGYTF
.	TRBJ1-1	TRBV6-5	few	TGTGCCAGCAGCCAGACTTTGAACACTGAAGCTTTCTTT	CASSQTLNTEAFF
.	TRBJ2-7	TRBV29-1	.	TGCAGCGTTGAAATCCCCAACTACGAGCAGTACTTC	CSVEIPNYEQYF
.	TRBJ1-1	TRBV18	.	TGTGCCAGCTCACGGGAAGGGCTTAACACTGAAGCTTTCTTT	CASSREGLNTEAFF
.	TRBJ2-3	TRBV7-9	.	TGTGCCAGCAGCCCGAGTAAGGCAACGCAGTATTTT	CASSPSKATQYF
.	TRBJ1-2	TRBV6-6	.	TGTGCCAGCAGCCGGACAGATGGGACCTCGAATGGCTACACCTTC	CASSRTDGTSNGYTF
TRBD2	TRBJ2-7	TRBV7-8	.	TGTGCCAGCAGCGCACGGGACTATTCCTACGAGCAGTACTTC	CASSARDYSYEQYF
TRBD1	TRBJ2-3	TRBV7-9	.	TGTGCCAGCAGCTTAGGGGTACAGGGGCAAGCAGATACGCAGTATTTT	CASSLGVQGQADTQYF
TRBD1	TRBJ1-2	TRBV9	.	TGTGCCAGCAGCCTTTCATCAGGGGGCGTCTATGGCTACACCTTC	CASSLSSGGVYGYTF
.	TRBJ1-5	TRBV7-9	once	TGTGCCACCAATAGGGAGGGTGAGATACAGCCCCAGCATTTT	CATNREGEIQPQHF
.	TRBJ1-1	TRBV18	.	TGTGCCAGCTCACCACCGGGGGGAGCTGAAGCTTTCTTT	CASSPPGGAEAFF
TRBD2	TRBJ2-3	TRBV11-2	.	TGTGCCAGCAGCTTCCATGGCAGCGGGATAGATACGCAGTATTTT	CASSFHGSGIDTQYF
TRBD1	TRBJ2-6	TRBV7-9	.	TGTGCCAGCAGCTTGGGACAGGGGGTAACTGGGGCCAACGTCCTGACTTTC	CASSLGQGVTGANVLTF
.	TRBJ1-3	TRBV25-1	.	TGTGCCAGCAGTGCAACTTATGGAAACACCATATATTTT	CASSATYGNTIYF
TRBD1	TRBJ2-1	TRBV15	once	TGTGCCACCAGCGACGGGACAGGGGGTTTCAATGAGCAGTTCTTC	CATSDGTGGFNEQFF
.	TRBJ1-1	TRBV11-2	.	TGTGCCAGCAGCTTAATGTCGAACACTGAAGCTTTCTTT	CASSLMSNTEAFF
.	TRBJ1-6	TRBV7-8	once	TGTGCCAGCAGCTTCGGGTCCGAACCCCTCCACTTT	CASSFGSEPLHF
.	TRBJ2-1	TRBV6-4	.	TGTGCCAGCAGCGAAGACTGGAGCTCCTACAATGAGCAGTTCTTC	CASSEDWSSYNEQFF
.	TRBJ2-3	TRBV7-2	.	TGTGCCAGCAGCCCTGGGAGTACGCAGTATTTT	CASSPGSTQYF
TRBD1	TRBJ1-2	TRBV6-5	.	TGTGCCAGCACTATATCAACAGGGGGGTGGAATGGCTACACCTTC	CASTISTGGWNGYTF
TRBD1	TRBJ1-6	TRBV7-9	few	TGTGCCAGCAGCCCCGGGACAGGGATTTGGTATAATTCACCCCTCCACTTT	CASSPGTGIWYNSPLHF
.	TRBJ2-7	TRBV28	.	TGTGCCAGCAGTGGACGGGCCTACGAGCAGTACTTC	CASSGRAYEQYF
TRBD1	TRBJ2-1	TRBV6-5	.	TGTGCCAGCAGTCACGGGACAGGGGCGAGGAATGAGCAGTTCTTC	CASSHGTGARNEQFF
TRBD2	TRBJ2-3	TRBV25-1	.	TGTGCCAGCAGTCCGGCGGGCGGGGGGCTTACAGATACGCAGTATTTT	CASSPAGGGLTDTQYF
.	TRBJ1-1	TRBV18	.	TGTGCCAGCTCACCTGTGACAGCGAACACTGAAGCTTTCTTT	CASSPVTANTEAFF
TRBD2	TRBJ2-7	TRBV11-1	few	TGTGCCAGCAGCCGACTAGCGGGCTACGAGCAGTACTTC	CASSRLAGYEQYF
TRBD1	TRBJ2-3	TRBV28	.	TGTGCCAGCAGTTTATTGGGGGACAGGGTTACGCAGTATTTT	CASSLLGDRVTQYF
TRBD2	TRBJ2-3	TRBV30	.	TGTGCCTGGATACTAGCGGGCACAGATACGCAGTATTTT	CAWILAGTDTQYF
TRBD1	TRBJ1-1	TRBV18	few	TGTGCCAGCTCACCTGCGACAGGGGGCATTGAAGCTTTCTTT	CASSPATGGIEAFF
.	TRBJ2-7	TRBV6-1	.	TGTGCCAGCAGTGAAACCCTCAGTCTCCCCTACGAGCAGTACTTC	CASSETLSLPYEQYF
TRBD1	TRBJ2-3	TRBV29-1	.	TGCAGCATTGACAGGGGGAACGGGGATACGCAGTATTTT	CSIDRGNGDTQYF
TRBD1	TRBJ1-5	TRBV15	.	TGTGCCACCGCCAGGGGGCATGGTCAGCCCCAGCATTTT	CATARGHGQPQHF
TRBD1	TRBJ2-2	TRBV18	.	TGTGCCAGCTCAAAGGACAGGGAGAACACCGGGGAGCTGTTTTTT	CASSKDRENTGELFF
.	TRBJ2-3	TRBV7-3	.	TGTGCCAGCGCCCTCGGGACTAGCACAGATACGCAGTATTTT	CASALGTSTDTQYF